The rows below give T cell receptor beta chains drawn from one sample of a study of cytomegalovirus exposure and HLA in healthy donors. Measured with immunoSEQ multiplex PCR; TCRdb has only the in-frame clones, and not every one. Among 150,000 to 200,000 clones, around four fifths were seen once, and the ten largest hold 1.5% to 2.5%. Specimen: PBMCs. The receptors derive from a man aged 18 to 29 in good health and CMV-seronegative. CDR3s include the opening cysteine and the closing phenylalanine or tryptophan. Fields, in order: J gene, V gene, D gene, clone size, CDR3 protein, CDR3 DNA. The D gene is left open where the match is weak. Rows may omit the clone size; those that give it use once, few, many or a size class.

TRBJ2-3 TRBV12-5 - - CASGFADTQYF TGTGCTAGTGGTTTCGCAGATACGCAGTATTTT
TRBJ2-7 TRBV28 TRBD2 - CASSPGLAGERHEQYF TGTGCCAGCAGCCCGGGGCTAGCGGGGGAACGGCACGAGCAGTACTTC
TRBJ2-7 TRBV15 TRBD1 once CATSTDREGTYEQYF TGTGCCACCAGCACGGACAGGGAAGGCACCTACGAGCAGTACTTC
TRBJ1-5 TRBV28 - - CASSLTRQPQHF TGTGCCAGCAGTTTGACAAGACAGCCCCAGCATTTT
TRBJ2-1 TRBV5-6 TRBD1 - CASNKGQGVYNEQFF TGTGCCAGCAACAAGGGCCAGGGGGTATACAATGAGCAGTTCTTC
TRBJ2-6 TRBV10-3 - - CAISEGGGSGANVLTF TGTGCCATCAGTGAGGGGGGCGGGTCTGGGGCCAACGTCCTGACTTTC
TRBJ2-7 TRBV5-1 - - CASSLGSNPYEQYF TGCGCCAGCAGCTTGGGCTCTAACCCATACGAGCAGTACTTC
TRBJ1-5 TRBV7-9 TRBD1 - CASSSTAGQGTWQPQHF TGTGCCAGCAGCTCAACAGCCGGACAGGGGACGTGGCAGCCCCAGCATTTT
TRBJ2-3 TRBV7-2 - - CASSLVSADTQYF TGTGCCAGCAGCTTAGTATCGGCAGATACGCAGTATTTT
TRBJ2-5 TRBV5-6 TRBD2 - CASSRTLAGETQYF TGTGCCAGCAGCCGAACACTAGCGGGAGAGACCCAGTACTTC
TRBJ2-5 TRBV28 - - CASSSPGQGETQYF TGTGCCAGCAGTTCCCCGGGGCAGGGGGAGACCCAGTACTTC
TRBJ2-2 TRBV4-1 - - CASSQDPGEPGELFF TGCGCCAGCAGCCAAGATCCAGGGGAACCCGGGGAGCTGTTTTTT
TRBJ2-7 TRBV18 - - CASSATGNEQYF TGTGCCAGCTCAGCCACAGGGAACGAGCAGTACTTC
TRBJ1-1 TRBV28 - - CASSPGGGMNTEAFF TGTGCCAGCAGTCCCGGCGGGGGGATGAACACTGAAGCTTTCTTT
TRBJ1-1 TRBV18 - - CASSPRTAEAFF TGTGCCAGCTCACCAAGGACAGCTGAAGCTTTCTTT
TRBJ2-1 TRBV7-3 TRBD1 - CASSSDRGGYNEQFF TGTGCCAGCAGCTCGGACAGGGGGGGCTACAATGAGCAGTTCTTC
TRBJ2-1 TRBV28 - - CASSLLANEQFF TGTGCCAGCAGTTTATTAGCGAATGAGCAGTTCTTC
TRBJ1-2 TRBV4-1 TRBD1 - CASSQKTGVGYGYTF TGCGCCAGCAGCCAGAAAACAGGGGTCGGCTATGGCTACACCTTC
TRBJ2-7 TRBV2 TRBD1 - CASSDVGTGNYEQYF TGTGCCAGCAGCGACGTAGGGACAGGGAACTACGAGCAGTACTTC
TRBJ1-5 TRBV4-1 TRBD1 - CASSQDGAGGGQPQHF TGCGCCAGCAGCCAAGATGGGGCAGGGGGCGGTCAGCCCCAGCATTTT
TRBJ2-2 TRBV10-3 TRBD1 - CAISGTGDTGELFF TGTGCCATCAGTGGGACAGGGGACACCGGGGAGCTGTTTTTT
TRBJ2-7 TRBV2 TRBD1 - CAGRRQGSSYEQYF TGTGCCGGCCGTCGACAGGGGAGCTCCTACGAGCAGTACTTC
TRBJ2-7 TRBV4-3 - - CASSLREFLTGSSYEQYF TGCGCCAGCAGCCTACGGGAGTTCTTGACAGGGAGCTCCTACGAGCAGTACTTC
TRBJ2-7 TRBV7-2 TRBD2 - CASSPRGSGSTYEQYF TGTGCCAGCAGCCCGAGAGGTAGCGGGAGTACCTACGAGCAGTACTTC
TRBJ1-5 TRBV6-1 TRBD1 - CASKGQGNQPQHF TGTGCCAGCAAGGGACAGGGGAATCAGCCCCAGCATTTT
TRBJ2-3 TRBV7-9 TRBD2 once CASRPLSGGTDTQYF TGTGCCAGCAGACCCCTTAGCGGGGGTACAGATACGCAGTATTTT
TRBJ2-1 TRBV5-1 - - CASSLAAGIYNEQFF TGCGCCAGCAGCTTAGCAGCGGGTATATACAATGAGCAGTTCTTC
TRBJ1-6 TRBV2 - once CATQGGWNSPLHF TGTGCCACCCAGGGAGGGTGGAATTCACCCCTCCACTTT
TRBJ2-2 TRBV4-3 TRBD2 - CASSQELAGDTGELFF TGCGCCAGCAGCCAGGAACTAGCGGGAGACACCGGGGAGCTGTTTTTT
TRBJ2-2 TRBV7-2 - - CASGGQAMNTGELFF TGTGCCAGCGGTGGGCAGGCGATGAACACCGGGGAGCTGTTTTTT
TRBJ2-5 TRBV7-9 - - CASSFWADEETQYF TGTGCCAGCAGCTTTTGGGCAGATGAAGAGACCCAGTACTTC
TRBJ1-1 TRBV10-3 TRBD1 - CAISRQGYTEAFF TGTGCCATCAGCCGACAGGGATACACTGAAGCTTTCTTT
TRBJ2-5 TRBV6-1 TRBD2 - CATLGREQYF TGTGCCACCCTCGGGAGGGAGCAGTACTTC
TRBJ2-3 TRBV6-1 TRBD2 few CASSEGPGRDTQYF TGTGCCAGCAGTGAGGGACCCGGGAGGGATACGCAGTATTTT
TRBJ2-7 TRBV15 TRBD2 once CATSRDGLVQHEQYF TGTGCCACCAGCAGAGACGGACTAGTTCAACACGAGCAGTACTTC
TRBJ2-7 TRBV28 TRBD1 - CASRSSGTGSYEQYF TGTGCCAGCAGATCATCCGGGACAGGGAGCTACGAGCAGTACTTC
TRBJ1-2 TRBV28 TRBD1 - CASSAGQAYYGYTF TGTGCCAGCAGTGCGGGACAGGCCTACTATGGCTACACCTTC
TRBJ1-3 TRBV2 - - CASSPVMGRAGSGNTIYF TGTGCCAGCAGCCCTGTCATGGGCCGGGCGGGTTCTGGAAACACCATATATTTT
TRBJ1-6 TRBV14 - - CASSPQQGGASPLHF TGTGCCAGCAGCCCCCAGCAGGGTGGGGCTTCACCCCTCCACTTT
TRBJ1-1 TRBV19 - - CASSALLGTQNTEAFF TGTGCCAGTAGTGCCCTACTCGGGACACAGAACACTGAAGCTTTCTTT
TRBJ1-2 TRBV6-4 TRBD1 - CASSVDRGGYGYTF TGTGCCAGCAGTGTCGACAGGGGCGGCTATGGCTACACCTTC